A selection of T cell receptor beta chains follows, all from one sample in a study of Ad26.COV2.S vaccination and SARS-CoV-2 variants. Generated by immunoSEQ multiplex PCR, the TCRdb table keeps only in-frame clones and is missing some. Counted here are 400,000 to 500,000 clones, 70% to 90% occurring once; the ten biggest clones make up 3.6%. The sequencing here drew on peripheral blood, taken in a trial of Ad26.COV2.S vaccine versus placebo. These receptors all stem from a person aged 18-60 years who received the Ad26.COV2.S COVID-19 vaccine or a placebo. Both conserved end residues are part of each CDR3. D genes are given only for firm matches. Clone size is stated in some rows and not others, as once, few, many or a class when expanded.

>TRBV10-1|NA|TRBJ2-1|NA
TGCGCCAGCAGCCGCGACAGTTACAATGAGCAGTTCTTC
CASSRDSYNEQFF
>TRBV9|NA|TRBJ2-7|NA
TGTGCCAGCAGCGTAGGTAGCAGCTCCTACGAGCAGTACTTC
CASSVGSSSYEQYF
>TRBV24-1|TRBD1|TRBJ1-2|NA
TGTGCCACCAGTGAACGTGAACAGGGGGCTCTTTATGGCTACACCTTC
CATSEREQGALYGYTF
>TRBV7-3|NA|TRBJ2-1|NA
TGTGCCAGCAGCTTCCTGGGGGGAGGCTACAATGAGCAGTTCTTC
CASSFLGGGYNEQFF
>TRBV29-1|NA|TRBJ2-3|NA
TGCAGCGGTGGGTCTTTGAGTGCAGATACGCAGTATTTT
CSGGSLSADTQYF
>TRBV5-1|NA|TRBJ2-1|NA
TGCGCCAGCAGCTTGGAGGGGAGTGGCTACAATGAGCAGTTCTTC
CASSLEGSGYNEQFF
>TRBV5-1|NA|TRBJ2-5|NA
TGCGCCAGCACCGTGGACGGTTCCCTCCAAGAGACCCAGTACTTC
CASTVDGSLQETQYF
>TRBV30|NA|TRBJ2-2|NA
TGTGCCTGGAGTGCCCTAAGGGCCACCGGGGAGCTGTTTTTT
CAWSALRATGELFF
>TRBV2|NA|TRBJ2-1|NA
TGTGCCAGTCACTATGACGTGTACAATGAGCAGTTCTTC
CASHYDVYNEQFF
>TRBV29-1|NA|TRBJ2-2|NA
TGCAGCGTTGGAGGGGGAAACACCGGGGAGCTGTTTTTT
CSVGGGNTGELFF
>TRBV6-2/TRBV6-3|TRBD1|TRBJ1-2|few
TGTGCCAGCAGTTATCGGGGACAGGGGAACTATGGCTACACCTTC
CASSYRGQGNYGYTF
>TRBV12-3/TRBV12-4|NA|TRBJ2-7|NA
TGTGCCAGCAGTGTTCGACCGTACGAGCAGTACTTC
CASSVRPYEQYF
>TRBV11-3|NA|TRBJ2-7|NA
TGTGCCAGCAGCTTAGATTCGGGGGAGTACGAGCAGTACTTC
CASSLDSGEYEQYF
>TRBV10-3|NA|TRBJ2-5|NA
TGTGCCATCAGTGAGGGACAGTTTCAAGAGACCCAGTACTTC
CAISEGQFQETQYF
>TRBV19|TRBD2|TRBJ2-3|NA
TGTGCCAGTAGTATAGATAGCGGGGGGCCGACAGATACGCAGTATTTT
CASSIDSGGPTDTQYF
>TRBV6-2/TRBV6-3|NA|TRBJ2-7|NA
TGTGCCAGCAGCAGGTTCGACGAGCAGTACTTC
CASSRFDEQYF
>TRBV6-6|TRBD1|TRBJ2-1|NA
TGTGCCAGCAGTTACTCGAAGGACAGGGGGCGGAATGAGCAGTTCTTC
CASSYSKDRGRNEQFF
>TRBV3-1/TRBV3-2|NA|TRBJ1-2|NA
TGTGCCAGCAGCAGGTCGGGCGGGGCTAACTATGGCTACACCTTC
CASSRSGGANYGYTF
>TRBV27|TRBD1|TRBJ2-5|NA
TGTGCCAGCAGTTCCGAGAGGGTCAGGGGGCGAGAGACCCAGTACTTC
CASSSERVRGRETQYF
>TRBV10-3|NA|TRBJ1-2|NA
TGTGCCACCAGTTTTTCAAGGGGGGGGCAGGAGGCGAGTGGCTACACCTTC
CATSFSRGGQEASGYTF
>TRBV5-8|NA|TRBJ2-3|NA
TGTGCCAGCAGCTTGGGTTCGCAGTATTTT
CASSLGSQYF
>TRBV5-4|TRBD2|TRBJ2-3|NA
TGTGCCAGCAGCTTGGCACTAGCGGGGACAGATACGCAGTATTTT
CASSLALAGTDTQYF
>TRBV5-1|NA|TRBJ1-4|few
TGCGCCAGCAGCCGAGCCGGAGGGACTGCAACTAATGAAAAACTGTTTTTT
CASSRAGGTATNEKLFF
>TRBV6-5|TRBD1|TRBJ1-2|few
TGTGCCAGCAGTTATATTTCGACAGGGAGATATGGCTACACCTTC
CASSYISTGRYGYTF
>TRBV14|NA|TRBJ2-3|NA
TGTGCCAGCAGCCACGTAAGCGGGGATACGCAGTATTTT
CASSHVSGDTQYF
>TRBV7-8|NA|TRBJ2-5|NA
TGTGCCAGCAGCCGGATAAATTCGCGGGAGACCCAGTACTTC
CASSRINSRETQYF
>TRBV4-2|NA|TRBJ2-5|NA
TGTGCCAGCAGCCAACCGACAGCCCAAGAGACCCAGTACTTC
CASSQPTAQETQYF
>TRBV11-2|NA|TRBJ2-5|NA
TGTGCCAGCAGCTCCCCGTGGATGCTGGCGGCGAGCCTTCAAGAGGCCCAGTACTTC
CASSSPWMLAASLQEAQYF
>TRBV7-3|NA|TRBJ1-6|NA
TGTGCCAGCAGCTTAGGCGGGGCTAATTCACCCCTCCACTTT
CASSLGGANSPLHF
>TRBV20-1|NA|TRBJ2-5|NA
TGCAGTGCCCGGGGGGAGACCCAGTACTTC
CSARGETQYF
>TRBV7-9|TRBD2|TRBJ2-1|NA
TGTGCCAGCAGCATTAGCGGGGGGCCCTACAATGAGCAGTTCTTC
CASSISGGPYNEQFF
>TRBV29-1|NA|TRBJ2-7|NA
TGCAGCGCTACGGGCTCCTACGAGCAGTACTTC
CSATGSYEQYF
>TRBV5-4|TRBD1|TRBJ2-2|NA
TGTGCCAGCAGCTTTCGAGGGGGCGGCGGGGAGCTGTTTTTT
CASSFRGGGGELFF
>TRBV28|NA|TRBJ2-7|NA
TGTGCAACGCAGAGCCTGAGAGGAGCCACCTACGAGCAGTACTTC
CATQSLRGATYEQYF
>TRBV7-9|TRBD1|TRBJ2-4|NA
TGTGCCACCCGCTCCGGACAGGGGGTCCAGGGAAACATTCAGTACTTC
CATRSGQGVQGNIQYF
>TRBV4-1|TRBD1|TRBJ2-7|NA
TGCGCCAGCAGCCAAGGTCTAGGACAGGGAGACGAGCAGTACTTC
CASSQGLGQGDEQYF